These 16 T cell receptor beta chains were sequenced from one sample in a study of blood T cells in healthy people across ages. Together with a sample-barcoded 5' primer, a J-beta primer mix was included in a second PCR lasting about 6 to 11 cycles. MiXCR was run by TCRdb on the 5' RACE reads, yielding one entry per CDR3 protein. The sample yields around 900,000 distinct CDR3 sequences, roughly 47% seen once. Sequenced material: blood. These receptors all come from a woman aged 55-70 years in good health.

This sequence joins TRBV28 and TRBJ2-3; TRBD2 matches 10 bases. The germline V gene encodes CDR1 MDHEN and CDR2 SYDVKM. The J segment lost 5 bases and the V segment lost 8 bases, leaving 13 bases of the junction unmatched. The CDR3 spans 16 residues. The chain's CDR3 is CASGPTLAGEKDTQYF. CDR3 DNA sequence: TGTGCCAGCGGACCCACTCTAGCGGGAGAGAAAGATACGCAGTATTTT.

This clonotype appeared a few times. The V call is TRBV29-1, the J call TRBJ2-7, with D possibly TRBD1 on 6 matching bases. Per germline, CDR1 SQVTM and CDR2 ANQGSEA. Trimming left V 4 bases short and J 0 bases short, with 16 bases between. This CDR3 is 15 amino acids long. CDR3 sequence reads: CSVVEQGIISYEQYF. In DNA form, the CDR3 reads TGCAGCGTTGTAGAACAGGGCATTATCTCCTACGAGCAGTACTTC.

The V call is TRBV18, the J call TRBJ2-6; D is perhaps TRBD1 (6 bases). V was trimmed by 3 bases and J by 0 bases, leaving 9 bases between them. The CDR3 sequence is 16 residues long. CDR1 and CDR2 (germline): KGHSH, LQKENI. The CDR3 region has the DNA TGTGCCAGCTCACCTCGGACAGACTCTGGGGCCAACGTCCTGACTTTC. Translated, it gives CASSPRTDSGANVLTF. The full variable domain, with the rest looked up from reference TRBV18 and TRBJ2-6, is NAGVMQNPRHLVRRRGQEARLRCSPMKGHSHVYWYRQLPEEGLKFMVYLQKENIIDESGMPKERFSAEFPKEGPSILRIQQVVRGDSAAYFCASSPRTDSGANVLTFGAGSRLTVL.

This clonotype has just a few counts. The V and J genes are TRBV7-2 and TRBJ2-7, with TRBD2 matching 12 bases. The germline V gene has CDR1 SGHTA and CDR2 FQGNSA. The V segment lost 7 bases and the J segment 0 bases; nucleotides outside the gene matches: 16. This CDR3 is built from 19 residues. The CDR3 DNA is TGTGCCAGCACACCCCGACTAGCGGGAGCCCCGGGGTCCTCCTACGAGCAGTACTTC. Translation: CASTPRLAGAPGSSYEQYF.

The rearrangement uses TRBV7-9 and TRBJ1-4; D is unclear. Per germline, CDR1 SEHNR and CDR2 FQNEAQ (reference sequence). Trimming left V 8 bases short and J 0 bases short, with 7 bases between. The length of the CDR3 is 13 residues. The CDR3 nucleotides are TGTGCCAGCTCGTCCGCAACTAATGAAAAACTGTTTTTT. Translating it yields CASSSATNEKLFF.

V and J are TRBV13 and TRBJ2-3; maybe TRBD1 (6 bases). This CDR3 comprises 15 residues. V was cut by 4 bases and J by 0 bases, with 11 bases left in between. Per germline, CDR1 PRHDT and CDR2 FYEKMQ (reference sequence). CDR3 nucleotides: TGTGCCAGCAGCTGCAGGGGTAGTAGCACAGATACGCAGTATTTT. Protein: CASSCRGSSTDTQYF.

This clonotype was seen only a few times. This rearrangement joins TRBV6-2 or TRBV6-3 to TRBJ2-7, with 15 bases aligning to TRBD2. The V segment lost 7 bases and the J segment 0 bases; nucleotides outside the gene matches: 10. The CDR3 totals 18 residues. CDR1 is MNHEY and CDR2 is SVGEGT in the germline V gene. For the CDR3, the DNA is TGTGCCAGCATCAGAGGGACTAGCGGGAGGAAGTTCTCCTACGAGCAGTACTTC. This translates into CASIRGTSGRKFSYEQYF.

The chain employs TRBV2 and TRBJ2-4; D is perhaps TRBD1 or TRBD2 (5 bases each). This CDR3 contains 14 residues. Trimming cost V 4 bases and J 0 bases, with 7 bases left between them. The germline gives CDR1 SNHLY, CDR2 FYNNEI. CDR3 nucleotides: TGTGCCAGCAGTGTGGGGGTAGCCAAAAACATTCAGTACTTC. This sequence encodes CASSVGVAKNIQYF.

This clonotype was seen a few times. The V gene is TRBV6-2 or TRBV6-3, the J gene TRBJ2-7; D unclear. This CDR3 region has 12 residues. V gave up 7 bases and J gave up 4 bases, with 11 bases separating them. Germline CDR1 is MNHEY and CDR2 is SVGEGT. The CDR3 region is CASTPVGYEQYF. CDR3 in DNA: TGTGCCAGCACCCCTGTGGGGTACGAGCAGTACTTC.

This chain joins TRBV12-3 or TRBV12-4 and TRBJ2-3; D possibly matches TRBD1 or TRBD2 (5 bases each). The V end was cut by 3 bases, the J end by 2 bases, with 15 bases between. The CDR3 consists of 16 residues. The CDR3: CASSFLPWGTTDTQYF. CDR3 bases: TGTGCCAGCAGTTTCCTCCCTTGGGGGACCACAGATACGCAGTATTTT.

The J gene is TRBJ2-7, the V gene TRBV28, with D perhaps given as TRBD1 or TRBD2 (5 bases each). The germline CDR1 and CDR2 sequences are MDHEN and SYDVKM. V lost 7 bases and J lost 5, with 18 bases in between. This CDR3 contains 14 residues. The CDR3 loop is CASTNRGPVNEQYF. In DNA, the CDR3 is TGTGCCAGCACCAACCGGGGCCCAGTGAACGAGCAGTACTTC.

This clonotype was found a few times. This sequence joins TRBV28 and TRBJ1-4, with a possible D match to TRBD1 (5 bases). V was shortened by 6 bases and J by 5 bases, with 16 bases between the two germline ends. The germline V gene has CDR1 MDHEN and CDR2 SYDVKM. The CDR3 is 15 amino acids. The CDR3: CASRLRSGANEKLFF. The CDR3, as DNA: TGTGCCAGCAGACTCCGGTCCGGGGCAAATGAAAAACTGTTTTTT. The whole variable domain, filled in from reference TRBV28 and TRBJ1-4, reads DVKVTQSSRYLVKRTGEKVFLECVQDMDHENMFWYRQDPGLGLRLIYFSYDVKMKEKGDIPEGYSVSREKKERFSLILESASTNQTSMYLCASRLRSGANEKLFFGSGTQLSVL.

This clonotype showed up just a few times. The chain employs TRBV9 and TRBJ1-4; D gene uncertain. Germline CDR1 is SGDLS and CDR2 is YYNGEE. Trimming stripped 3 bases from V and 4 bases from J, with 13 bases between. There are 15 residues in the CDR3. The CDR3 here is CASSGNTAFNEKLFF. The CDR3, as DNA: TGTGCCAGCAGCGGGAACACAGCCTTTAATGAAAAACTGTTTTTT.

This clonotype has just a few counts. V and J are TRBV7-2 and TRBJ1-6, with D unresolved. V was clipped by 3 bases and J by 10 bases, with 10 bases between them. Germline V CDR1 and CDR2: SGHTA, FQGNSA. This CDR3 comprises 13 residues. DNA of the CDR3: TGTGCCAGCAGCTTCGACTTTTACTCACCCCTCCACTTT. Translating gives CASSFDFYSPLHF.

This rearrangement joins TRBV12-3 or TRBV12-4 to TRBJ2-2, with TRBD1 identical over 8 bases. The ends lost 5 bases at V and 4 bases at J; junction bases unmatched: 6. The CDR3 covers 15 residues. The CDR3: CASSRTGILTGELFF. CDR3 DNA: TGTGCCAGCAGTCGGACAGGGATACTCACCGGGGAGCTGTTTTTT.

The CDR3 sequence: CSAREAGPTYEQYF. The CDR3 DNA is TGCAGTGCTAGAGAGGCGGGACCTACCTACGAGCAGTACTTC. The genes are TRBV20-1 and TRBJ2-7; a weak D match, TRBD2 (6 bases). The V gene lost 0 bases and the J gene lost 2 bases, with 11 bases spanning the gap. The germline CDR1 and CDR2 sequences are DFQATT and SNEGSKA (reference sequence). This CDR3 is built from 14 residues.